This T cell receptor beta chain was sequenced in a study of CD8+CD57+ T cells in acquired aplastic anemia. Whole-study findings and limits: Common to patients and controls were 25 to 30 CD8+ CDR3 sequences.

The authors sequenced patients whose flow cytometry had shown CD8+CD57+ cell expansion. Many counts were recorded for this clonotype. Its antigen is still unknown. It was genomic DNA that served as the template for profiling TCR beta VDJ and CDR3. In TCRdb, the reads were re-called with MiXCR into one record per CDR3 protein. The data show 120,000 or so distinct CDR3 sequences, about two fifths seen once. Sequences were obtained from sorted CD4+, CD8+, or CD8+CD57+ T cells (not recorded which) from PBMCs. The sequence came from a human donor with aplastic anemia.

CDR3: CASSRTSGAYGELFF. Written as DNA, the CDR3 is TGTGCCAGTAGTAGAACTAGCGGGGCTTACGGGGAGCTGTTTTTT. V is TRBV19 and J is TRBJ2-2; 10 bases map to TRBD2. This CDR3 region has 15 residues. The germline gives CDR1 LNHDA, CDR2 SQIVND (reference sequence). The junction had 6 bases not matched to a gene; V was cut back by 4 bases and J by 7 bases.